This is a list of T cell receptor beta chains from one sample in a study of beta chain features in type 1 diabetes. The table came from immunoSEQ multiplex PCR; TCRdb's copy has only in-frame clones and leaves some out. The sample includes 600,000 or so clones, about an eighth of them seen just once. The source material was naive CD4+ T cells from blood. Source of these receptors: a man between 18 and 29 years old with type 1 diabetes. The CDR3 runs from the conserved cysteine through the conserved F or W. The order of the fields is clone size, V gene, D gene, J gene, CDR3 protein. A D gene is named only where the DNA matches it firmly. Clone sizes are given selectively: once, few, many, or a class where the clone is expanded.

-,TRBV12-5,-,TRBJ2-7,CASGLVVGTGPYEQYF
-,TRBV28,-,TRBJ1-1,CASQENTEAFF
few,TRBV27,-,TRBJ1-1,CASSLSRGNPLWTEAFF
-,TRBV28,-,TRBJ2-3,CASSKAREKRLIDTQYF
few,TRBV29-1,-,TRBJ1-1,CSVVPRYEIGTEAFF
few,TRBV13,TRBD2,TRBJ2-5,CASSLKLAGNEETQYF
few,TRBV15,TRBD2,TRBJ2-1,CATSSRTSGSSYNEQFF
few,TRBV5-1,-,TRBJ1-1,CASSLDPGPMNTEAFF
many,TRBV5-4,TRBD2,TRBJ2-7,CASSPDGGGDHEQYF
-,TRBV5-1,-,-,CASSQGRYEQYF
-,TRBV30,TRBD1,TRBJ1-2,CAWLTTRTGGNYGYTF
few,TRBV5-1,-,TRBJ2-7,CASSPSGLDEQYF
few,TRBV29-1,TRBD1,TRBJ2-6,CCVSGTGMGANVLTF
-,TRBV7-6,TRBD2,TRBJ2-7,CASSPSGGTSYEQYF
-,TRBV29-1,-,TRBJ2-7,CSFSQGGLSYEQYF
-,TRBV5-1,-,TRBJ2-2,CASSPVTGNTGELFF
-,TRBV29-1,TRBD2,TRBJ2-3,CSVGGASGRTDTQYF
few,TRBV28,-,TRBJ1-1,CASISGEGQAFF
-,TRBV7-9,-,TRBJ1-4,CASSIRKGINEKLFF
-,TRBV30,-,TRBJ1-3,CAWTGLGNTIYF
-,TRBV23-1,-,TRBJ2-3,CASSHRLVSDTQYF
few,TRBV7-2,-,TRBJ1-1,CASSPGGSLNTEAFF
-,TRBV7-2,-,TRBJ2-6,CASSSGWAGNGANVLTF